These 6 T cell receptor beta chains share one sample of origin, sequenced in a study of T cells in Graves' hyperthyroidism and ophthalmopathy. It was RNA transcripts that yielded the amplified TCR beta CDR3 regions. Using the HTBI primer set, a first-round RT-PCR was run on the TCR CDR3. MiXCR, run by TCRdb on the multiplex PCR reads, gives a single entry per CDR3 protein. The sample consists of 100,000 to 140,000 distinct CDR3 sequences, about 15% of them appearing once. The sample taken for sequencing was blood. These receptor sequences come from a woman in her 50s with Graves' hyperthyroidism.

This clonotype was recorded many times. The V call is TRBV12-3 or TRBV12-4, the J call TRBJ1-2; D unclear. The CDR3 extends over 11 amino acids. Trimming pared 3 bases from V and 7 bases from J, leaving 6 bases between. CDR3 sequence: CASSLAGGYTF. DNA for the CDR3: TGTGCCAGCAGTTTGGCGGGTGGCTACACCTTC.

Only a few counts were recorded for this clonotype. The chain joins TRBV11-2 to TRBJ2-3; a possible D gene is TRBD1 (6 bases). CDR1 and CDR2 from the germline V gene are SGHAT and FQNNGV. The CDR3 has 15 residues. V shed 1 base and J shed 4 bases, with 12 bases lying between them. CDR3 in amino acids: CASSLVTGFPDTQYF. Written as DNA, the CDR3 is TGTGCCAGCAGCTTAGTTACAGGGTTCCCAGATACGCAGTATTTT.

This clonotype was detected a few times. This chain joins TRBV12-3 or TRBV12-4 and TRBJ2-7, with TRBD2 as a possible D gene (5 bases). This CDR3 is 16 amino acids long. V lost 0 bases and J lost 3, with 15 bases in between. CDR3 residues: CASSLARAEAGYEQYV. The CDR3 bases are TGTGCCAGCAGTTTAGCTCGGGCGGAGGCCGGCTACGAGCAGTACGTC.

This clonotype was detected many times. The chain has TRBV7-9 and TRBJ1-1; a possible D gene is TRBD1 (6 bases). Germline-derived CDR1 and CDR2 are SEHNR and FQNEAQ (reference sequence). The CDR3 is made up of 15 amino acids. Trimming took off 5 bases at V and 10 bases at J, with 23 bases between the two ends. CDR3 coding DNA: TGTGCCAGCAGCCATCTAGCGGGGGCAGAGTCCAGAGCTTTCTTT. Translated: CASSHLAGAESRAFF.

This clonotype was found many times. The rearrangement uses TRBV7-3 and TRBJ1-3; 7 bases are shared with TRBD1. With V trimmed by 5 bases and J by 3 bases, 4 bases remained unmatched. The CDR3 consists of 14 residues. Germline values: CDR1 SGHTA, CDR2 FQGTGA. This CDR3 reads CASSATGVGNTIYF. The CDR3, as DNA: TGTGCCAGCAGCGCTACAGGGGTTGGAAACACCATATATTTT.

This clonotype appeared many times. The CDR3 sequence is CASSPVTGTDTQYF. CDR3 sequence (DNA): TGTGCCAGCAGCCCCGTGACAGGGACAGATACGCAGTATTTT. The chain couples TRBV11-2 to TRBJ2-3; 7 bases match TRBD1. Germline V CDR1 and CDR2: SGHAT, FQNNGV. V trimming: 5 bases; J trimming: 3 bases; junction bases outside the gene matches: 5. The length of the CDR3 is 14 residues.